The clone carrying this T cell receptor (beta chain) was recorded once. In the original processing: Estimation of nucleated cell counts was performed using reference gene primer amplification. The data were produced by immunoSEQ multiplex PCR, yet TCRdb's version contains in-frame clones alone and is incomplete. That table gives V, J and clone size, and the DNA gave D and trimming. Here the sample spans roughly 150,000 clones, about 86% being singletons. J gave up 6 bases and V 4 bases, and 8 bases lay outside the gene matches. There are 16 residues in the CDR3. From germline, CDR1 is SGHDN and CDR2 FVKESK. The data were taken from a study of blood T cell repertoires in COVID-19. Study-level background: Italy, Spain and the United States were the sources of the convalescent and acute COVID-19 samples. From T cells, B-cell-depleted T cells, or PBMCs came the material, which was cDNA or gDNA.

This receptor was identified in a man aged 65 to 85 with active or convalescent COVID-19. V is TRBV14 and J is TRBJ2-3; 12 bases map to TRBD2. Sequencing was carried out using peripheral blood. CDR3 residues: CASSRGLAGFTDTQYF. CDR3 DNA sequence: TGTGCCAGCAGCCGCGGACTAGCGGGATTTACCGATACGCAGTATTTT. The full variable domain, completed using reference TRBV14 and TRBJ2-3, is EAGVTQFPSHSVIEKGQTVTLRCDPISGHDNLYWYRRVMGKEIKFLLHFVKESKQDESGMPNNRFLAERTGGTYSTLKVQPAELEDSGVYFCASSRGLAGFTDTQYFGPGTRLTVL.